This is a list of T cell receptor beta chains from one sample in a study of monozygotic twins with inflammatory bowel disease. TCRdb reprocessed the 5' RACE reads; each CDR3 protein has one entry and no DNA is given. The sample's table shows 440,000 or so distinct CDR3 sequences. Specimen: blood. The receptors stem from a human donor with ulcerative colitis or Crohn's disease, or a healthy co-twin of an affected twin (not recorded which). Both conserved end residues are part of each CDR3.

v_call: TRBV5-1; j_call: TRBJ1-6; cdr3_aa: CASSLTGQGNYSPLHF
v_call: TRBV10-3; j_call: TRBJ2-7; cdr3_aa: CAISVASGYYEQYF
v_call: TRBV11-2; j_call: TRBJ2-5; cdr3_aa: CASSLGPRGWGQETQYF
v_call: TRBV2; j_call: TRBJ2-1; cdr3_aa: CASSFDRLGLDPYNEQFF
v_call: TRBV3-1; j_call: TRBJ2-7; cdr3_aa: CASSHRTYEQYF
v_call: TRBV4-3; j_call: TRBJ2-1; cdr3_aa: CASSQGVAGGPYYNEQFF
v_call: TRBV4-1; j_call: TRBJ2-5; cdr3_aa: CASSHPSSGSETQYF
v_call: TRBV5-1; j_call: TRBJ2-3; cdr3_aa: CASSLNGGVKTDTQYF
v_call: TRBV28; j_call: TRBJ2-6; cdr3_aa: CASSAPSGANVLTF
v_call: TRBV15; j_call: TRBJ1-2; cdr3_aa: CATSTSPKPREGGYTF
v_call: TRBV5-1; j_call: TRBJ2-1; cdr3_aa: CASSRTSGGIYEQFF
v_call: TRBV4-1; j_call: TRBJ1-1; cdr3_aa: CASSQARTGWGTEAFF
v_call: TRBV19; j_call: TRBJ1-1; cdr3_aa: CASSPPLGQRNTEAFF
v_call: TRBV6-2/TRBV6-3; j_call: TRBJ1-2; cdr3_aa: CASSYSKGARTF
v_call: TRBV28; j_call: TRBJ2-1; cdr3_aa: CASESWSGRASTDNEQFF
v_call: TRBV12-3/TRBV12-4; j_call: TRBJ1-2; cdr3_aa: CASSFGADRGYTF
v_call: TRBV5-1; j_call: TRBJ2-3; cdr3_aa: CASSLRPGSRADTQYF
v_call: TRBV28; j_call: TRBJ2-7; cdr3_aa: CASYGPGFDSYEQYF
v_call: TRBV7-6; j_call: TRBJ2-5; cdr3_aa: CASTRGEEETQYF
v_call: TRBV7-3; j_call: TRBJ2-3; cdr3_aa: CASSLRAAGLDTQYF
v_call: TRBV10-3; j_call: TRBJ1-1; cdr3_aa: CAISESVGSDTEAFF
v_call: TRBV30; j_call: TRBJ2-1; cdr3_aa: CACFRNLASEQFF
v_call: TRBV7-2; j_call: TRBJ2-7; cdr3_aa: CASSLVRGDTYEQYF